The text below deals with one T cell receptor (beta chain). Its matching antigen is unknown. CDR1 and CDR2 (germline): SGHVS, FNYEAQ. The CDR3 runs to 14 residues. Trimming stripped 5 bases from V and 7 bases from J, with 17 bases between. This sample is drawn from a study of CD8+CD57+ T cells in acquired aplastic anemia. Study-level background: The DNA of sorted CD4+ and CD8+ cells averaged roughly 3.2 ug. Study-wide findings and caveats: Between the patient and control groups, CD8+ Simpson's diversity did not differ significantly. It was found that almost 30 CD8+ CDR3 sequences were shared between patients and controls.

Profiles of TCR beta VDJ and CDR3 were generated from a genomic DNA template. One entry per CDR3 protein results from TCRdb running MiXCR on the reads. The sample shows more than 250,000 distinct CDR3 sequences, around 82% of them seen only once. Those patients picked for sequencing had displayed CD8+CD57+ cell expansion on flow cytometry. The enrolled patients all had severe acquired aplastic anemia. The J gene is TRBJ2-5, the V gene TRBV7-6; no firm D call. This clonotype was obtained from a human donor with aplastic anemia. The sample consisted of sorted CD4+, CD8+, or CD8+CD57+ T cells (not recorded which) from PBMCs. CDR3 bases: TGTGCCAGCAGCCGAGGCAGCGTGCAATCGACCCAGTACTTC. Amino acids: CASSRGSVQSTQYF.